A single sample is the source of the 18 T cell receptor beta chains below, sequenced in a study of T cells in Graves' hyperthyroidism and ophthalmopathy. Using RNA transcripts as the source, TCR beta CDR3 regions were amplified. The TCR CDR3 was amplified in a first-round RT-PCR using the HTBI primer set. TCRdb reprocessed the multiplex PCR reads via MiXCR and lists one record per CDR3 protein. The sample lists about 380,000 distinct CDR3 sequences; 11% to 15% were seen once. Sample: blood. Receptors originate from a woman aged 55-70 years with Graves' hyperthyroidism.

This clonotype was recorded many times. CDR3: CATSRGLAGKNEQFF. The CDR3 coding sequence is TGTGCCACCAGCAGAGGACTAGCGGGCAAAAATGAGCAGTTCTTC. The chain carries TRBV24-1 and TRBJ2-1, with 11 bases lining up with TRBD2. V dropped 7 bases and J dropped 7; count of bases not matched to a gene: 8. The CDR3 is 15 amino acids. Germline CDR1 and CDR2: KGHDR and SFDVKD.

Many counts were recorded for this clonotype. The chain recombines TRBV11-2 with TRBJ2-2; D gene uncertain. The V gene lost 5 bases and the J gene lost 1 base, with 11 bases spanning the gap. CDR1 and CDR2 from the germline V gene are SGHAT and FQNNGV. The CDR3 length is 15 residues. CDR3 residues: CASSPLSGNTGELFF. Written as DNA, the CDR3 is TGTGCCAGCAGCCCCCTTAGTGGGAACACCGGGGAGCTGTTTTTT.

This clonotype was observed at least ten times. The V call is TRBV18, the J call TRBJ1-1, with D hard to call. Trimming took 5 bases from V and 1 from J, leaving 11 bases between them. CDR3 length equals 14 residues. CDR1 is KGHSH and CDR2 is LQKENI in the germline V gene. In DNA, the CDR3 is TGTGCCAGCTCATCAGTCGTCGCGAACACTGAAGCTTTCTTT. It translates to CASSSVVANTEAFF.

This clonotype was observed many times. The CDR3 loop is CAIQDRYNEQFF. For the CDR3, the DNA is TGTGCCATTCAGGACCGGTACAATGAGCAGTTCTTC. The chain uses TRBV6-2 or TRBV6-3 and TRBJ2-1; D is unclear. This CDR3 region has 12 residues. Germline V lookup: CDR1 MNHEY, CDR2 SVGEGT. The V end lost 10 bases, the J end lost 4 bases, and 11 bases lay between the germline ends.

The table lists this clonotype with many counts. The chain recombines TRBV11-1 with TRBJ2-5, with 15 bases matching TRBD2. The germline V gene encodes CDR1 SGHAT and CDR2 FQDESV (reference sequence). Germline trimming cut 5 bases from V and 2 bases from J; bases unmatched to any gene: 6. CDR3 length equals 17 residues. CDR3 residues: CASSPGLAGGSQETQYF. CDR3 coding DNA: TGTGCCAGCAGCCCGGGACTAGCGGGGGGTTCACAAGAGACCCAGTACTTC.

The V gene is TRBV4-1, the J gene TRBJ2-7; 14 bases line up with TRBD2. Germline V gene lookup returns CDR1 MGHRA and CDR2 YSYEKL. There are 19 residues in the CDR3. V was clipped by 3 bases and J by 0 bases; unmatched bases: 10. Here the CDR3 DNA reads TGCGCCAGCAGCCATATCCTTAGGACTAGCGGGAGGACCTCCTACGAGCAGTACTTC. It yields the protein CASSHILRTSGRTSYEQYF.

This clonotype has more than one count but fewer than ten. The chain recombines TRBV6-1 with TRBJ2-5, with 8 bases matching TRBD1. The germline V gene encodes CDR1 MNHNS and CDR2 SASEGT. The trim removed 6 bases at V and 5 bases at J, leaving 5 bases unmatched. This CDR3 comprises 13 residues. The CDR3 DNA sequence: TGTGCCAGCAGCACAGACAGGGGTGAGACCCAGTACTTC. The encoded protein is CASSTDRGETQYF.

This clonotype has ten or more counts. This chain uses TRBV18 with TRBJ1-3, with 7 bases lining up with TRBD1. Germline loops: CDR1 KGHSH, CDR2 LQKENI. This CDR3 has 15 residues. V lost 4 bases, J lost 0 bases, and 3 bases stayed unmatched. Here the CDR3 reads CASSRDSYSGNTIYF. DNA of the CDR3: TGTGCCAGCTCACGGGACAGCTACTCTGGAAACACCATATATTTT.

This clonotype has more than one count but fewer than ten. The chain recombines TRBV29-1 with TRBJ2-2; 10 positions match TRBD1. The CDR3 runs to 13 residues. Trimming at V came to 7 bases and at J to 5 bases, leaving 4 bases not matched to a gene. Germline V CDR1 and CDR2: SQVTM, ANQGSEA. The CDR3 here is CSADRGRTGELFF. The CDR3 DNA is TGCAGCGCGGACAGGGGGAGAACCGGGGAGCTGTTTTTT.

This clonotype has a handful of counts. The chain is built from TRBV19 and TRBJ2-1; D is perhaps TRBD2 (6 bases). Trimming shortened V by 2 bases and J by 5 bases, and 19 bases separated the two germline ends. The germline V gene encodes CDR1 LNHDA and CDR2 SQIVND (reference sequence). This CDR3 is built from 17 residues. The CDR3 sequence: CASSILLRGVKNNEQFF. The CDR3 coding sequence is TGTGCCAGTAGTATACTCCTGCGGGGAGTCAAAAACAATGAGCAGTTCTTC.

As regards this clonotype: A single base separates this from a much larger clone, so it may be a read error. The rearrangement links TRBV2 to TRBJ1-1; TRBD1 might be the D (6 bases). CDR1 is SNHLY, CDR2 FYNNEI, per germline. This CDR3 is 14 amino acids long. The CDR3, as DNA: TGTGCCAGCAACCCACAGGGACTGAACACTGAAGCTTCCTTT. As protein: CASNPQGLNTEASF.

The sample holds many counts of this clonotype. The genes are TRBV27 and TRBJ1-6, with TRBD1 matching 7 bases. The CDR3 contains 16 residues. Trimming at V came to 1 base and at J to 7 bases, leaving 7 bases not matched to a gene. Germline lookup yields CDR1 MNHEY and CDR2 SMNVEV (reference sequence). CDR3 in amino acids: CASSLFGAGQNSPLHF. DNA for the CDR3: TGTGCCAGCAGTTTATTTGGTGCGGGACAGAATTCACCCCTCCACTTT.

This clonotype was detected ten times or more. This chain links TRBV6-1 with TRBJ2-1, with D unresolved. The CDR3 loop spans 15 amino acids. The V gene's germline CDR1 is MNHNS and CDR2 SASEGT. The V and J ends lost 6 bases and 0 bases respectively, with 12 bases between them. In DNA, the CDR3 is TGTGCCAGCAGCGGGCCCCAGACCTCCTACAATGAGCAGTTCTTC. Translated, it gives CASSGPQTSYNEQFF.

The chain has TRBV19 and TRBJ1-2; D is perhaps TRBD1 (6 bases). The CDR3 extends over 14 amino acids. With 4 bases removed from V and 2 bases from J, the gap between germline ends came to 11 bases. Germline-derived CDR1 and CDR2 are LNHDA and SQIVND (reference sequence). The DNA for the CDR3 is TGTGCCAGTAGTAACAGGGACGGAAACTATGGCTACACCTTC. Its protein product is CASSNRDGNYGYTF.

This clonotype was counted a few times. The chain carries TRBV11-1 and TRBJ2-4, with D possibly being TRBD1 (6 bases). CDR3 size: 16 residues. The germline V and J ends were trimmed by 0 bases and 2 bases, with 11 bases remaining between them. The V gene's germline CDR1 is SGHAT and CDR2 FQDESV (reference sequence). For the CDR3, the DNA is TGTGCCAGCAGCTTAGCAGCAGGGGACCCCAAAAACATTCAGTACTTC. It encodes CASSLAAGDPKNIQYF.

This clonotype was detected many times. The chain uses TRBV10-1 and TRBJ2-3, with D possibly TRBD1 on 6 matching bases. V was pared by 6 bases and J by 2 bases, with 12 bases between. Germline lookup yields CDR1 WNHNN and CDR2 SYGVQD (reference sequence). The length of the CDR3 is 14 residues. The CDR3 region has the DNA TGCGCCAGCAGGGCAGGGGCGATCACAGATACGCAGTATTTT. Translating gives CASRAGAITDTQYF.

Details on this clonotype: A much larger clonotype is one base distant, so this may be a read error. V usage is TRBV2 and J usage is TRBJ2-5; D may be TRBD1 or TRBD2 (5 bases each). V was pared by 6 bases and J by 2 bases, with 16 bases between. The CDR3 has 15 residues. CDR1 is SNHLY, CDR2 FYNNEI, per germline. The CDR3 is CASRTLVGVQETQYF. Here the CDR3 DNA reads TGTGCCAGCAGGACGCTAGTGGGGGTTCAAGAGACCCAGTACTTC.

This clonotype occurred a few times. The chain joins TRBV7-6 to TRBJ2-7; D perhaps matches TRBD2 (6 bases). There are 17 residues in the CDR3. Trimming took off 1 base at V and 3 bases at J, with 19 bases between the two ends. Germline V gives CDR1 SGHVS, CDR2 FNYEAQ. The CDR3 protein is CASSLVAYGLSGYEQYF. CDR3 nucleotides: TGTGCCAGCAGCTTAGTAGCGTATGGACTATCGGGCTACGAGCAGTACTTC.